This T cell receptor beta chain was found in a study of shared T cell receptors in the human thymus. V lost 3 bases, J lost 7 bases, and 25 bases lay in between. The CDR3 extends over 18 amino acids. Clones were read by immunoSEQ multiplex PCR, and TCRdb kept only the in-frame ones, dropping some. The sample holds hundreds of thousands of clones, 70% to 90% seen once. Another study also made use of these data, one on human thymus T cells. From that paper: Infants served as donors; they were healthy and Finnish and were having corrective surgery for congenital heart defects. Among thymic and blood repertoires, usage of V and J genes appeared biased.

The TCR sequence derives from a boy under two years old with a congenital heart defect. The chain uses TRBV23-1 and TRBJ1-5; D is possibly TRBD1 (5 bases). TRBV23-1 is an ORF, and what it does is uncertain. Sequencing was performed on thymocytes. The DNA of the CDR3 is TGCGCCAGCAGTCATTGTCCTAGTGGACAACCTACCGGCCAGCCCCAGCATTTT. It translates to CASSHCPSGQPTGQPQHF.